Shown below are 27 T cell receptor beta chains from a single sample sequenced in a study of patients and donors after allogeneic stem cell transplantation. TCRdb used MiXCR to reprocess the RT-PCR reads, holding one entry per CDR3 protein. The sample has hundreds of thousands of distinct CDR3 sequences, 15% to 20% seen once. Sequenced sample: blood, either unsorted or a sorted T cell fraction (not recorded which). Source of these receptors: a human donor who was either an allogeneic HSCT recipient or a stem cell or donor lymphocyte infusion donor (not recorded which). It is not recorded whose cells these are; they may come from a transplant donor.

This clonotype was counted at least ten times. The chain is built from TRBV20-1 and TRBJ1-3, with a tentative D call TRBD1 (5 bases). V was clipped by 5 bases and J by 4 bases, with 12 bases between them. The germline gives CDR1 DFQATT, CDR2 SNEGSKA (reference sequence). CDR3 length: 13 amino acids. The CDR3 loop is CSAGGGAGNTIYF. The CDR3 region has the DNA TGCAGTGCTGGCGGGGGAGCCGGAAACACCATATATTTT.

The chain is built from TRBV3-1 and TRBJ1-1; D uncertain. The CDR3 length is 14 residues. CDR1 LGHDT and CDR2 YNNKEL come from the germline V gene (reference sequence). Trimming took 0 bases from V and 1 from J, leaving 6 bases between them. The CDR3 loop reads CASSQESWNTEAFF. In DNA, the CDR3 is TGTGCCAGCAGCCAAGAGAGCTGGAACACTGAAGCTTTCTTT.

The rearrangement joins TRBV5-1 to TRBJ2-6; D is unresolved. There are 15 residues in the CDR3. Germline CDR1 SGHRS, CDR2 YFSETQ. V was trimmed by 1 base and J by 4 bases, leaving 9 bases between them. The CDR3 reads CASSLPRGGANVLTF. CDR3 nucleotides: TGCGCCAGCAGCTTGCCCCGAGGCGGGGCCAACGTCCTGACTTTC.

This clonotype came up many times. The J gene is TRBJ2-2, the V gene TRBV7-3, with D hard to call. V lost 5 bases, J lost 4 bases, and 8 bases lay in between. The CDR3 runs to 13 residues. Germline V gives CDR1 SGHTA, CDR2 FQGTGA. The CDR3 is CASSILPTGELFF. DNA for the CDR3: TGTGCCAGCAGCATTTTGCCCACCGGGGAGCTGTTTTTT.

In its sample, this clonotype was seen a few times. The chain recombines TRBV5-6 with TRBJ2-7; no reliable D call. Germline V gene sequence: CDR1 SGHDT, CDR2 YYEEEE. The V end lost 3 bases, the J end lost 3 bases, and 10 bases lay between the germline ends. The CDR3 sequence is 13 residues long. The CDR3 nucleotides read TGTGCCAGCAGCTCTTGGAGAGGCTACGAGCAGTACTTC. It yields the protein CASSSWRGYEQYF.

This clonotype occurred a few times. This sequence joins TRBV4-1 and TRBJ2-5, with D perhaps matching TRBD2 (5 bases). V was shortened by 5 bases and J by 1 base, with 11 bases between the two germline ends. Germline V lookup: CDR1 MGHRA, CDR2 YSYEKL. The CDR3 loop spans 14 amino acids. This chain's CDR3 is CASSNVGSQETQYF. Written as DNA, the CDR3 is TGCGCCAGCAGCAACGTGGGGAGCCAAGAGACCCAGTACTTC.

The rearrangement uses TRBV10-3 and TRBJ1-6; 9 bases are a match to TRBD1. CDR3 length equals 15 residues. V was pared by 4 bases and J by 7 bases, with 5 bases of the junction left unmatched. Germline-derived CDR1 and CDR2 are ENHRY and SYGVKD. CDR3 in amino acids: CAISVEGQGNSPLHF. The DNA for the CDR3 is TGTGCCATCAGTGTGGAAGGACAGGGGAATTCACCCCTCCACTTT.

This clonotype was seen a few times. This chain joins TRBV27 and TRBJ2-5, with 7 bases identical to TRBD2. V was clipped by 5 bases and J by 1 base; unmatched bases: 4. The CDR3 length is 14 residues. Germline CDR1 is MNHEY and CDR2 is SMNVEV (reference sequence). CDR3 in DNA: TGTGCCAGCAGTACAAAGCGGGGCCAAGAGACCCAGTACTTC. It encodes CASSTKRGQETQYF.

In this sample, this clonotype turned up a few times. The genes are TRBV6-5 and TRBJ2-1; D is perhaps TRBD2 (5 bases). Deletions cut 0 bases from V and 7 bases from J, with 10 bases between. There are 14 residues in the CDR3. The germline gives CDR1 MNHEY, CDR2 SVGAGI. Here the CDR3 reads CASSYSRSGNEQFF. DNA for the CDR3: TGTGCCAGCAGTTACTCGAGGTCGGGGAATGAGCAGTTCTTC.

The CDR3 nucleotides read TGTGCCAGCAGTTACTCACGGGTAGCGGAGACCCAGTACTTC. Protein sequence: CASSYSRVAETQYF. The chain combines TRBV6-5 with TRBJ2-5, with a tentative D call TRBD2 (5 bases). The V gene's germline CDR1 is MNHEY and CDR2 SVGAGI. The CDR3 spans 14 residues. V lost 0 bases and J 5 bases, leaving 10 bases between the germline ends.

This clonotype was observed many times. The rearrangement links TRBV4-1 to TRBJ1-5; no definite D call. Trimming shortened V by 4 bases and J by 3 bases, and 7 bases separated the two germline ends. The CDR3 runs to 13 residues. Germline V CDR1 and CDR2: MGHRA, YSYEKL. For the CDR3, the DNA is TGCGCCAGCAGCCCAGGACTCAATCAGCCCCAGCATTTT. As protein: CASSPGLNQPQHF.

V usage is TRBV5-1 and J usage is TRBJ2-7; 8 bases are shared with TRBD2. Trimming at V came to 7 bases and at J to 0 bases, leaving 6 bases not matched to a gene. Per germline, CDR1 SGHRS and CDR2 YFSETQ. This CDR3 has 14 amino acids. For the CDR3, the DNA is TGCGCCAGCCACTTACTAGCGGACTCCTACGAGCAGTACTTC. Its translation is CASHLLADSYEQYF.

This rearrangement joins TRBV7-9 to TRBJ1-4; maybe TRBD1 (5 bases). From germline, CDR1 is SEHNR and CDR2 FQNEAQ (reference sequence). The CDR3 length is 15 residues. With 1 base removed from V and 7 bases from J, the gap between germline ends came to 13 bases. The CDR3: CASSLVTGRGEKLFF. The CDR3 DNA reads TGTGCCAGCAGCTTAGTAACAGGCCGGGGTGAAAAACTGTTTTTT. The variable domain in full, completed from reference TRBV7-9 and TRBJ1-4, reads DTGVSQNPRHKITKRGQNVTFRCDPISEHNRLYWYRQTLGQGPEFLTYFQNEAQLEKSRLLSDRFSAERPKGSFSTLEIQRTEQGDSAMYLCASSLVTGRGEKLFFGSGTQLSVL.

The table lists this clonotype with a few counts. V is TRBV7-6 and J is TRBJ2-7, with no clear D. CDR3 length equals 15 residues. Trimming removed 1 base from V and 3 bases from J, with 13 bases in between. CDR1 and CDR2 (germline): SGHVS, FNYEAQ. The CDR3, as DNA: TGTGCCAGCAGCTTAGGGGGTGGAACAAGCTACGAGCAGTACTTC. As protein: CASSLGGGTSYEQYF.

A few counts support this clonotype. V is TRBV5-1 and J is TRBJ1-2, with TRBD1 matching over 8 bases. The CDR3 totals 13 residues. Germline CDR1 is SGHRS and CDR2 is YFSETQ. The V gene end was trimmed by 2 bases and the J gene end by 6 bases; junction bases not matched to a gene: 3. CDR3 sequence: CASSFNRGDGYTF. The CDR3 region has the DNA TGCGCCAGCAGCTTCAACAGGGGGGATGGCTACACCTTC.

A few counts support this clonotype. The chain links TRBV4-1 to TRBJ1-1, with TRBD1 matching over 7 bases. There are 19 residues in the CDR3. Germline assignment: CDR1 MGHRA and CDR2 YSYEKL. J lost 1 base, V lost 0 bases, and 14 bases had no gene match. In DNA, the CDR3 is TGCGCCAGCAGCCAAGATAGCGACAGGGTATACGGTCCGAACACTGAAGCTTTCTTT. As protein: CASSQDSDRVYGPNTEAFF.

This clonotype was observed a handful of times. The chain links TRBV7-2 to TRBJ2-7; a possible D gene is TRBD2 (5 bases). The germline V and J ends were trimmed by 1 base and 6 bases, with 7 bases remaining between them. CDR3 length: 12 amino acids. Germline V gene sequence: CDR1 SGHTA, CDR2 FQGNSA. The CDR3 nucleotides read TGTGCCAGCAGCTTAGAACTAGGCGAGCAGTACTTC. Translated, it gives CASSLELGEQYF.

The sample holds a few counts of this clonotype. J is TRBJ2-3 and V is TRBV7-2, with D possibly being TRBD2 (5 bases). The ends were cut back, 1 base at V and 6 bases at J, with 11 bases in the middle. The CDR3 runs 14 residues. CDR1 is SGHTA, CDR2 FQGNSA, per germline. This CDR3 reads CASSLGGPGDTQYF. The CDR3 DNA is TGTGCCAGCAGCTTAGGCGGCCCGGGGGATACGCAGTATTTT.

J is TRBJ1-1 and V is TRBV20-1; D perhaps matches TRBD1 (6 bases). This CDR3 comprises 15 residues. Between the trimmed V and J ends, which lost 5 bases and 0 bases, there was a span of 16 bases. Germline V gives CDR1 DFQATT, CDR2 SNEGSKA (reference sequence). The CDR3 spells CSAGPEDRLNTEAFF. The CDR3 nucleotides are TGCAGTGCTGGGCCGGAGGACAGACTGAACACTGAAGCTTTCTTT.

V is TRBV20-1 and J is TRBJ2-2, with 8 bases matching TRBD1. Per germline, CDR1 DFQATT and CDR2 SNEGSKA (reference sequence). The CDR3 contains 14 residues. Trimming removed 3 bases from V and 4 bases from J; junction bases left unmatched: 4. CDR3: CSASRGQGTGELFF. In DNA, the CDR3 is TGCAGTGCTAGCAGGGGGCAGGGCACCGGGGAGCTGTTTTTT.

This clonotype was observed a few times. The chain has TRBV27 and TRBJ2-2; perhaps TRBD2 as D (7 bases). Germline V lookup: CDR1 MNHEY, CDR2 SMNVEV (reference sequence). The CDR3 runs 15 residues. Deletions cut 6 bases from V and 4 bases from J, with 15 bases between. The DNA of the CDR3 is TGTGCCAGCAGGGGCCGGCGGGGGCCCACCGGGGAGCTGTTTTTT. Protein sequence: CASRGRRGPTGELFF.

The table lists this clonotype with a few counts. J is TRBJ1-6 and V is TRBV13; D is possibly TRBD1 (6 bases). The CDR3 is 15 amino acids. Trimming shortened V by 6 bases and J by 10 bases, and 19 bases separated the two germline ends. Germline V CDR1 and CDR2: PRHDT, FYEKMQ (reference sequence). This CDR3 is CASSRDIKTGSPLHF. The CDR3 coding sequence is TGTGCCAGCAGTCGGGACATAAAAACCGGGTCACCCCTCCACTTT.

At least ten counts were recorded for this clonotype. This chain links TRBV5-1 with TRBJ2-7, with D uncertain. V gave up 4 bases and J gave up 1 base, with 9 bases separating them. Germline-derived CDR1 and CDR2 are SGHRS and YFSETQ. This CDR3 region has 13 residues. The CDR3 spells CASSPTVSYEQYF. CDR3 sequence (DNA): TGCGCCAGCAGCCCCACGGTGTCCTACGAGCAGTACTTC.

This clonotype was observed a few times. CDR3 region: CASSPRGGDNSYEQYF. DNA of the CDR3: TGTGCCAGCAGCCCAAGGGGGGGGGACAACTCCTACGAGCAGTACTTC. The chain is built from TRBV7-9 and TRBJ2-7; maybe TRBD2 (7 bases). The CDR3 covers 16 residues. V shed 5 bases and J shed 0 bases, with 17 bases lying between them. Per germline, CDR1 SEHNR and CDR2 FQNEAQ (reference sequence).

This clonotype has a handful of counts. The rearrangement joins TRBV18 to TRBJ2-3; no reliable D call. The germline V gene has CDR1 KGHSH and CDR2 LQKENI. The V and J ends lost 2 bases and 1 base respectively, with 7 bases between them. The CDR3 loop spans 14 amino acids. The CDR3 spells CASSPTVGTDTQYF. The CDR3 coding sequence is TGTGCCAGCTCACCAACCGTCGGCACAGATACGCAGTATTTT.

J is TRBJ1-5 and V is TRBV20-1; the match to TRBD1 covers 8 bases. Germline CDR1 and CDR2: DFQATT and SNEGSKA (reference sequence). With 6 bases clipped from V and 4 bases from J, the junction kept 5 bases outside the gene matches. This CDR3 is built from 13 residues. CDR3 in amino acids: CSAFDRGNQPQHF. In DNA, the CDR3 is TGCAGTGCCTTCGACAGGGGTAATCAGCCCCAGCATTTT.

This rearrangement joins TRBV5-1 to TRBJ2-2; no clear D. Germline assignment: CDR1 SGHRS and CDR2 YFSETQ. The CDR3 loop spans 14 amino acids. Trimming took off 4 bases at V and 0 bases at J, with 7 bases between the two ends. CDR3: CASSPLTNTGELFF. In DNA, the CDR3 is TGCGCCAGCAGCCCGCTAACGAACACCGGGGAGCTGTTTTTT.